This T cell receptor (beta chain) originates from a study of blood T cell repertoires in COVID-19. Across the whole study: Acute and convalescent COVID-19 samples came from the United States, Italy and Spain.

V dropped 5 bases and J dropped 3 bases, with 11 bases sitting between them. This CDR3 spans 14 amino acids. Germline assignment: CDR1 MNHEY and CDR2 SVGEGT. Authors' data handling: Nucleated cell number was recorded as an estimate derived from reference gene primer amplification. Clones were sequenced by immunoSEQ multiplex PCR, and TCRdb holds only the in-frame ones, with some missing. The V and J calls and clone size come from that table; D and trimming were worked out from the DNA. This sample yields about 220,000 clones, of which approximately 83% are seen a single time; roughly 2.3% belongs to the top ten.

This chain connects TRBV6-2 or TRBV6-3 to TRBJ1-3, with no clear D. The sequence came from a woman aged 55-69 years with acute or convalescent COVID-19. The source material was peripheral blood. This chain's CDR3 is CASSAHGDGNTIYF. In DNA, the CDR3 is TGTGCCAGCAGTGCCCACGGTGATGGAAACACCATATATTTT.